This T cell receptor beta chain was sequenced during a study of T-cell memory formation after mild COVID-19. The wider study: Largely donor-specific TCR clusters were found.

TCRdb ran MiXCR on the 5' RACE reads and lists one entry per CDR3 protein. There are about 320,000 distinct CDR3 sequences in the sample; roughly an eighth occur only once, and 21% lies in the top ten. This clonotype was seen ten or more times. J gave up 4 bases and V 0 bases, and 12 bases lay outside the gene matches. The CDR3 covers 20 residues. Germline-derived CDR1 and CDR2 are SGHVS and FQNEAQ. The V call is TRBV7-8, the J call TRBJ2-3; TRBD2 matches 14 bases. The sample comprised PBMCs or a T cell subset sorted from them (not recorded which). This receptor was taken from a man younger than 35 who had mild COVID-19 (a few samples of this study predate the infection). Cell type and time point are not known. CDR3 bases: TGTGCCAGCAGCTTAGCGCTAGGGACTAGCGGGGGCCCATTAGCAGATACGCAGTATTTT. Translation: CASSLALGTSGGPLADTQYF. The full variable domain, completed using reference TRBV7-8 and TRBJ2-3, is GAGVSQSPRYKVAKRGQDVALRCDPISGHVSLFWYQQALGQGPEFLTYFQNEAQLDKSGLPSDRFFAERPEGSVSTLKIQRTQQEDSAVYLCASSLALGTSGGPLADTQYFGPGTRLTVL.